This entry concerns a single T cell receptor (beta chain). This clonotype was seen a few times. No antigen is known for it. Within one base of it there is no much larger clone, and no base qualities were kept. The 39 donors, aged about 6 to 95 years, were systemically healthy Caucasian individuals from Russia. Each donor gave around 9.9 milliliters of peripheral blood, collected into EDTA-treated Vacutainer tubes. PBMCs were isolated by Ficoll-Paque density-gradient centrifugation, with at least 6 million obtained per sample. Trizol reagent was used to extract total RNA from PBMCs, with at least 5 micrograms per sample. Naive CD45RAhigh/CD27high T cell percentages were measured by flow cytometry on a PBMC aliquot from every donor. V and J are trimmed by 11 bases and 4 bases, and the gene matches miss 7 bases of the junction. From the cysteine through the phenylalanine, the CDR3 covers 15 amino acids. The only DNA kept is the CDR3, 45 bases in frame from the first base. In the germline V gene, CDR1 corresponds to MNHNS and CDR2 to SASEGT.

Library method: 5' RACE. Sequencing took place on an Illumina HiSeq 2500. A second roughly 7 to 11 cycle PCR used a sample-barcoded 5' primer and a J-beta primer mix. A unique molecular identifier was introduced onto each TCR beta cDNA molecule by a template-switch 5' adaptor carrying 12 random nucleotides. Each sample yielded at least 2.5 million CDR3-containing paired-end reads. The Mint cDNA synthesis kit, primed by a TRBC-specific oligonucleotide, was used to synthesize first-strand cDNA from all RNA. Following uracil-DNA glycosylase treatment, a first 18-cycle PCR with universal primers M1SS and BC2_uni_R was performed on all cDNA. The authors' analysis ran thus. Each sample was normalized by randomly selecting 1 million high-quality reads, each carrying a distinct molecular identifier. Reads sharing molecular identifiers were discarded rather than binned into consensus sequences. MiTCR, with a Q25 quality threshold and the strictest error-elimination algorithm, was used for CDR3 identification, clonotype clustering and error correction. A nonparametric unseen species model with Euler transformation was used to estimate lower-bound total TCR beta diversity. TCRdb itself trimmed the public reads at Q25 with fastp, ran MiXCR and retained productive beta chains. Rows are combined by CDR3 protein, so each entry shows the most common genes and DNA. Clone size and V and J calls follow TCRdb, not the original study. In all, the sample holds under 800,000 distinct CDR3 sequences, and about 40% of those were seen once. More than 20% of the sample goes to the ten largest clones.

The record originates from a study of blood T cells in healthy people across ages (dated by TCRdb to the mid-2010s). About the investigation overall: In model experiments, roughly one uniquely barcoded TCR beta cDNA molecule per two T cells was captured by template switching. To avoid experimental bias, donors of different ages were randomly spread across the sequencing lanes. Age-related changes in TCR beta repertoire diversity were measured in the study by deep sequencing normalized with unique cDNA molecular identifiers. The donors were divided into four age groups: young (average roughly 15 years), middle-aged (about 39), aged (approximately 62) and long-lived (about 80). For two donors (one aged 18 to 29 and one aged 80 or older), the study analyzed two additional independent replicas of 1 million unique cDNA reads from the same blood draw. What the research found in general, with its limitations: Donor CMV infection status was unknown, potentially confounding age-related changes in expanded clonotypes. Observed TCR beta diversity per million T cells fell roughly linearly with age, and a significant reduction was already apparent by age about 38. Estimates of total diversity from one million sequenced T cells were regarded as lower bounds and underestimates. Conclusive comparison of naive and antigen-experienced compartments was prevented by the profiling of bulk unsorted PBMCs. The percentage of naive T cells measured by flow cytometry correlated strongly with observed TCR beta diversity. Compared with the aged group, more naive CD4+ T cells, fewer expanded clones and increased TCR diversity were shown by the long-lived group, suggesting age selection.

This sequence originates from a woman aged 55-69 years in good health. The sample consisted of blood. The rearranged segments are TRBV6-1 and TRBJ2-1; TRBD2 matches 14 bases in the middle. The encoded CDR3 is CAGRTSGRLYNEQFF. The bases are TGTGCCGGACGGACTAGCGGGAGGCTATACAATGAGCAGTTCTTC.